A selection of T cell receptor beta chains follows, all from one sample in a study of cytomegalovirus exposure and HLA in healthy donors. Method: immunoSEQ multiplex PCR; TCRdb's copy keeps in-frame clones and lacks some. The sample has about 63,000 clones, more than 70% seen once. Sequencing input: PBMCs. The source is a woman younger than 30 in good health and CMV-seronegative. Each CDR3 is given with its conserved first and last residue. A D gene is named only where the DNA matches it firmly. Rows give clone size only sometimes, using once, few, many, or a class for an expanded clone.

J gene | D gene | clone size | V gene | CDR3 protein | CDR3 DNA
TRBJ2-1 | TRBD2 | once | TRBV5-4 | CASSLASGGYNEQFF | TGTGCCAGCAGCTTGGCAAGCGGGGGATACAATGAGCAGTTCTTC
TRBJ2-3 | - | - | TRBV10-1 | CASSESGETQYF | TGCGCCAGCAGTGAGTCAGGGGAAACGCAGTATTTT
TRBJ1-2 | - | once | TRBV6-5 | CASSYSGGVYGYTF | TGTGCCAGCAGTTACTCGGGGGGGGTTTATGGCTACACCTTC
TRBJ2-1 | - | - | TRBV5-5 | CASSLRTGGNNEQFF | TGTGCCAGCAGCTTGAGGACCGGGGGAAACAATGAGCAGTTCTTC
TRBJ1-1 | TRBD1 | - | TRBV6-4 | CASSYSGGNTEAFF | TGTGCCAGCAGTTACTCAGGGGGTAACACTGAAGCTTTCTTT
TRBJ1-5 | - | - | TRBV28 | CASSLPRGQPQHF | TGTGCCAGCAGTTTACCTCGGGGTCAGCCCCAGCATTTT
TRBJ2-7 | - | once | TRBV11-2 | CASSLVRRSSYEQYF | TGTGCCAGCAGCTTAGTGCGTAGGAGCTCCTACGAGCAGTACTTC
TRBJ2-3 | - | - | TRBV28 | CASSLGAVDTQYF | TGTGCCAGCAGCTTGGGGGCCGTAGATACGCAGTATTTT
TRBJ2-3 | TRBD2 | - | TRBV2 | CASSTGLVATDTQYF | TGTGCCAGCAGTACGGGACTAGTCGCGACAGATACGCAGTATTTT
TRBJ2-3 | TRBD1 | - | TRBV19 | CASSYWQGVDTQYF | TGTGCCAGTAGTTATTGGCAGGGGGTGGATACGCAGTATTTT
TRBJ1-2 | TRBD1 | - | TRBV6-4 | CASSDGGFRDSHGYTF | TGTGCCAGCAGTGATGGAGGTTTTCGGGACAGCCATGGCTACACCTTC
TRBJ2-2 | TRBD2 | - | TRBV7-9 | CASSFIGLAGPNTGELFF | TGTGCCAGCAGCTTTATCGGACTAGCGGGGCCGAACACCGGGGAGCTGTTTTTT